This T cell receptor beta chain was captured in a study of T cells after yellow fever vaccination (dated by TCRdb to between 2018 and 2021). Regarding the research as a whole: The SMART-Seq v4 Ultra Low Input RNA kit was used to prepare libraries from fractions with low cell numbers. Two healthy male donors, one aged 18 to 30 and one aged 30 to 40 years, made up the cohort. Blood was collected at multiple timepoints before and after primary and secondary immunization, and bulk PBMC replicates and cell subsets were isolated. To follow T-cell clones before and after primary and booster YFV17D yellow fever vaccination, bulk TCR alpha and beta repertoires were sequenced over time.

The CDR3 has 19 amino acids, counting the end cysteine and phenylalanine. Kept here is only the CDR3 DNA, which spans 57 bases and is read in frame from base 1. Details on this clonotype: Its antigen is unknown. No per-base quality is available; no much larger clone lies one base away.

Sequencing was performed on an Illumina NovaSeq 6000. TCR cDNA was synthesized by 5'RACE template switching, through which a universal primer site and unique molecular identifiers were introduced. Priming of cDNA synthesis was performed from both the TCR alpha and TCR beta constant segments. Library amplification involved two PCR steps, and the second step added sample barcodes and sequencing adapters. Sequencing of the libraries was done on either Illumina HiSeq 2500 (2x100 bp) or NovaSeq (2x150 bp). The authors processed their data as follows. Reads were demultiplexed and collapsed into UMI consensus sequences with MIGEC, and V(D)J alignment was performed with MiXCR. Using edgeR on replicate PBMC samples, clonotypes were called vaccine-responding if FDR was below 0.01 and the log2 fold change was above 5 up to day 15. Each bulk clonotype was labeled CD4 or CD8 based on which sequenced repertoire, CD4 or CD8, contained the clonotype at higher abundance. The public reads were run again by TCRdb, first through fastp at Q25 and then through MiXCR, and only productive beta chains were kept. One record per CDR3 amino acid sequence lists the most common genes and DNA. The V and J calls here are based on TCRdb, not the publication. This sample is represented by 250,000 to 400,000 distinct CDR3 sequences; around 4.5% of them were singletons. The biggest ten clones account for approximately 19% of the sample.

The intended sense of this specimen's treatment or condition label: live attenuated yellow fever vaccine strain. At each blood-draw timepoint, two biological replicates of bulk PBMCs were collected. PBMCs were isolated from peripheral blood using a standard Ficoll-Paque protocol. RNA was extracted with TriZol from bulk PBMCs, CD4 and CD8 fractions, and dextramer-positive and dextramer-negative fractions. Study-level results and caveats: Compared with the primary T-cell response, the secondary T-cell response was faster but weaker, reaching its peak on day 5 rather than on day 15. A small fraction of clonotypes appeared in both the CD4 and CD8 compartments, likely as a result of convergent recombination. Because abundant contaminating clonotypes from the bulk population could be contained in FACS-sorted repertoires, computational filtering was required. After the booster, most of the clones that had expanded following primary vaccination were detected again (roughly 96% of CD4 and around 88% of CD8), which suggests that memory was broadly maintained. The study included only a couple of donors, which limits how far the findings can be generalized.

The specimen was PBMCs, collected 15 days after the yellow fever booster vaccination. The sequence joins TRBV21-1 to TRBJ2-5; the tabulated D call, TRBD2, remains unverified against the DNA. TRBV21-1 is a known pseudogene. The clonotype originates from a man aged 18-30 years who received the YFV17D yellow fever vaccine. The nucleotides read TGTGCCAGCAGCAAAGGGTCCCCGGGACTAGCGGGGGTTCGAAAGACCCAGTACTTC. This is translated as CASSKGSPGLAGVRKTQYF.